This T cell receptor beta chain was recorded in a study of blood T cell repertoires in COVID-19. Turning to the study itself: Collection of acute and convalescent COVID-19 samples took place in the United States, Italy and Spain.

Germline CDR1 SNHLY, CDR2 FYNNEI. V lost 5 bases to trimming and J lost 4 bases; unmatched junction nucleotides: 8. The CDR3 extends over 15 amino acids. Using immunoSEQ multiplex PCR, the repertoire was profiled, and TCRdb retains in-frame clones only, with some absent. The sample holds some 250,000 clones, more than 70% seen once. Sequenced sample: peripheral blood. This chain connects TRBV2 to TRBJ1-5; 7 bases match TRBD1. This sequence was found in an elderly man with acute or convalescent COVID-19. The CDR3 nucleotides read TGTGCCAGCAGTTCCCGGACAGGACTTAATCAGCCCCAGCATTTT. It specifies CASSSRTGLNQPQHF.